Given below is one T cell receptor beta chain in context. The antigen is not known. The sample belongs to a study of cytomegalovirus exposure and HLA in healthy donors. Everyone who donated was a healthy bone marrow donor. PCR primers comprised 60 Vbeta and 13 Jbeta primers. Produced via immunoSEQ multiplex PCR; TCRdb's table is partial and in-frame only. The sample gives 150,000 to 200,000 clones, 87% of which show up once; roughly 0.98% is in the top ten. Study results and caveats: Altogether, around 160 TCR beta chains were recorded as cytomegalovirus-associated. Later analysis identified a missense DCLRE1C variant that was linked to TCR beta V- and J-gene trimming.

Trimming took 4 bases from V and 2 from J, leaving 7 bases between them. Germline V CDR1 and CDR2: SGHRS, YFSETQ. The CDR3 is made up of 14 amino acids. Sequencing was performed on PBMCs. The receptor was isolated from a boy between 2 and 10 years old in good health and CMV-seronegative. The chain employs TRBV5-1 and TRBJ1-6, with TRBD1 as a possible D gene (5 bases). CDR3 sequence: CASSPDTYNSPLHF. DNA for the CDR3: TGCGCCAGCAGCCCGGACACCTATAATTCACCCCTCCACTTT.